These 28 T cell receptor beta chains share one sample of origin, sequenced in a study of blood T cells in healthy people across ages (dated by TCRdb to between 2014 and 2017). Receptor libraries were prepared by 5' RACE. The run used an Illumina HiSeq 2500. A second PCR of roughly 6 to 11 cycles was run with a J-beta primer mix and a sample-barcoded 5' primer. TCRdb itself trimmed the public reads at Q25 with fastp, ran MiXCR and retained productive beta chains. Under each unique CDR3 protein, matching rows form one entry showing the most common genes and DNA. The sample table contains approximately 690,000 distinct CDR3 sequences; only one count was recorded for about 43% of them. Around 30% of the sample lies in the top ten. What was sequenced was blood. These receptors all stem from an elderly man in good health.

The chain carries TRBV3-1 and TRBJ2-7; D not certain. CDR3 size: 13 residues. Trimming took 1 base from V and 6 from J, leaving 10 bases between them. The germline gives CDR1 LGHDT, CDR2 YNNKEL (reference sequence). CDR3 coding DNA: TGTGCCAGCAGCCAAGGCTCGATGGGCGAGCAGTACTTC. Encoded protein: CASSQGSMGEQYF.

Only one count was recorded for this clonotype. CDR3 sequence (DNA): TGTGCCAGCACTAATTACGAGACCCAGTACTTC. Amino acid sequence: CASTNYETQYF. This chain joins TRBV2 and TRBJ2-5; D unclear. The V end lost 7 bases, the J end lost 5 bases, and 8 bases lay between the germline ends. Per germline, CDR1 SNHLY and CDR2 FYNNEI. The CDR3 loop spans 11 amino acids. The variable domain in full, completed from reference TRBV2 and TRBJ2-5, reads EPEVTQTPSHQVTQMGQEVILRCVPISNHLYFYWYRQILGQKVEFLVSFYNNEISEKSEIFDDQFSVERPDGSNFTLKIRSTKLEDSAMYFCASTNYETQYFGPGTRLLVL.

The gene calls are TRBV5-1 and TRBJ2-4; D gene ambiguous. Per germline, CDR1 SGHRS and CDR2 YFSETQ. The CDR3 has 13 residues. V was cut by 1 base and J by 8 bases, with 10 bases left in between. Here the CDR3 reads CASSLSRRDIQYF. The CDR3 coding sequence is TGCGCCAGCAGCTTGTCGCGAAGGGACATTCAGTACTTC.

The chain is built from TRBV11-3 and TRBJ2-4; D might be TRBD1 (9 bases). The CDR3 is 17 residues long. V dropped 5 bases and J dropped 13 bases, with 30 bases sitting between them. CDR1 SGHNT and CDR2 YENEEA come from the germline V gene. The DNA for the CDR3 is TGTGCCAGCAGCACACACTACGGACAGGGGTTAGAGCGGGAGCAGTACTTC. Residues: CASSTHYGQGLEREQYF.

This clonotype was seen more than once but under ten times. The chain combines TRBV9 with TRBJ2-1, with 12 bases identical to TRBD2. The CDR3 length is 18 residues. The V gene end was trimmed by 4 bases and the J gene end by 0 bases; junction bases not matched to a gene: 8. The V gene's germline CDR1 is SGDLS and CDR2 YYNGEE. This CDR3 is CASSPRTSGVSSYNEQFF. CDR3 bases: TGTGCCAGCAGCCCTCGGACTAGCGGGGTAAGCTCCTACAATGAGCAGTTCTTC. The full variable domain, with the rest looked up from reference TRBV9 and TRBJ2-1, is DSGVTQTPKHLITATGQRVTLRCSPRSGDLSVYWYQQSLDQGLQFLIQYYNGEERAKGNILERFSAQQFPDLHSELNLSSLELGDSALYFCASSPRTSGVSSYNEQFFGPGTRLTVL.

This rearrangement joins TRBV24-1 to TRBJ2-5; D not certain. The CDR3 consists of 12 residues. Germline-derived CDR1 and CDR2 are KGHDR and SFDVKD. Deletions cut 0 bases from V and 4 bases from J, with 2 bases between. The CDR3 region is CATSDLVETQYF. In nucleotides, the CDR3 is TGTGCCACCAGTGATTTGGTAGAGACCCAGTACTTC.

Points on this clonotype: This may be a read error: a much more frequent sequence differs by one nucleotide. V and J are TRBV10-3 and TRBJ2-7; TRBD1 might be the D (6 bases). Germline V CDR1 and CDR2: ENHRY, SYGVKD. Trimming took 6 bases from V and 7 from J, leaving 16 bases between them. There are 13 residues in the CDR3. DNA for the CDR3: TGTGCCATCAGAACAGGGACCCACATTGAGCAGTACTTC. It codes for CAIRTGTHIEQYF.

V gene TRBV20-1 combines with J gene TRBJ2-5, with a weak D call TRBD1 (5 bases). The V end was cut by 5 bases, the J end by 3 bases, with 13 bases between. The CDR3 is 13 residues long. The germline V gene encodes CDR1 DFQATT and CDR2 SNEGSKA (reference sequence). The CDR3 nucleotides are TGCAGTGCTCTTCGGGTAGGGGAAGAGACCCAGTACTTC. Protein product: CSALRVGEETQYF.

This clonotype was detected many times. The CDR3 loop reads CASSLGSNTEAFF. DNA of the CDR3: TGTGCCAGCAGCTTAGGATCCAACACTGAAGCTTTCTTT. The V and J genes are TRBV7-2 and TRBJ1-1; no reliable D call. The CDR3 runs 13 residues. Per the germline V gene, CDR1 is SGHTA and CDR2 is FQGNSA. Trimming pared 1 base from V and 2 bases from J, leaving 5 bases between.

This clonotype occurred a few times. CDR3 residues: CASRENLDNEQFF. The DNA for the CDR3 is TGTGCCAGCAGGGAAAACCTAGACAATGAGCAGTTCTTC. The genes are TRBV25-1 and TRBJ2-1; D not resolved. V was cut by 6 bases and J by 5 bases, with 11 bases left in between. Germline CDR1 is MGHDK and CDR2 is SYGVNS. The CDR3 sequence is 13 residues long.

In its sample, this clonotype was seen a few times. The rearrangement links TRBV20-1 to TRBJ1-2, with 7 positions matching TRBD1. The CDR3 runs to 16 residues. V trimming: 0 bases; J trimming: 7 bases; junction bases outside the gene matches: 14. The germline gives CDR1 DFQATT, CDR2 SNEGSKA (reference sequence). CDR3 DNA sequence: TGCAGTGCTAGAGATCCGTCAGGGGGGCGTGAGGGTGGCTACACCTTC. Translation: CSARDPSGGREGGYTF.

A few counts support this clonotype. The chain has TRBV21-1 and TRBJ2-3; TRBD2 reflects the table's D call only, with no check against the DNA. TRBV21-1 counts as a pseudogene. The CDR3 sequence is 13 residues long. CDR3 in amino acids: CASPSERPDTQYF. CDR3 sequence (DNA): TGTGCCAGCCCCTCGGAGAGGCCAGATACGCAGTATTTT.

The V gene is TRBV29-1, the J gene TRBJ1-1; weak D call: TRBD1 (6 bases). V was clipped by 7 bases and J by 4 bases, with 16 bases between them. Germline CDR1 SQVTM, CDR2 ANQGSEA. The CDR3 totals 13 residues. The CDR3 DNA is TGCAGCGCGCGGAACAGGGAGGGCACTGAAGCTTTCTTT. This translates into CSARNREGTEAFF. The full variable domain, completed using reference TRBV29-1 and TRBJ1-1, is SAVISQKPSRDICQRGTSLTIQCQVDSQVTMMFWYRQQPGQSLTLIATANQGSEATYESGFVIDKFPISRPNLTFSTLTVSNMSPEDSSIYLCSARNREGTEAFFGQGTRLTVV.

V and J are TRBV7-9 and TRBJ2-4; no clear D gene. The assigned J gene may be wrong: the sequence end matches TRBJ2-7 better. The germline CDR1 and CDR2 sequences are SEHNR and FQNEAQ (reference sequence). This CDR3 is 12 amino acids long. The CDR3 protein is CASNVGMYEQYF. CDR3 nucleotide sequence: TGTGCCAGCAACGTCGGTATGTACGAGCAGTACTTC.

The rearrangement uses TRBV4-3 and TRBJ2-5, with a tentative D call TRBD2 (5 bases). Germline V gene lookup returns CDR1 LGHNA and CDR2 YSLEER. V lost 0 bases and J 5 bases, leaving 13 bases between the germline ends. The CDR3 extends over 15 amino acids. CDR3 in amino acids: CASSQEFGGYETQYF. The CDR3 DNA sequence: TGCGCCAGCAGCCAAGAGTTCGGAGGTTACGAGACCCAGTACTTC.

The chain is built from TRBV28 and TRBJ2-3, with TRBD2 identical over 10 bases. CDR3 length equals 16 residues. J lost 4 bases, V lost 4 bases, and 8 bases had no gene match. The germline V gene has CDR1 MDHEN and CDR2 SYDVKM. The CDR3 here is CASSSSGSPKPDTQYF. CDR3 DNA sequence: TGTGCCAGCAGTTCTAGCGGGAGCCCCAAACCAGATACGCAGTATTTT.

The chain combines TRBV7-9 with TRBJ2-3; D not certain. V was pared by 10 bases and J by 0 bases, with 11 bases between. Germline CDR1 SEHNR, CDR2 FQNEAQ (reference sequence). This CDR3 region has 13 residues. The CDR3 loop is CATKVGSTDTQYF. DNA for the CDR3: TGTGCCACAAAGGTCGGAAGCACAGATACGCAGTATTTT.

This chain joins TRBV10-2 and TRBJ2-5; D may be TRBD1 (5 bases). V lost 3 bases and J lost 5, with 13 bases in between. The CDR3 spans 14 residues. CDR1 and CDR2 (germline): WSHSY, SAAADI. The CDR3 here is CASSEPGKGETQYF. For the CDR3, the DNA is TGCGCCAGCAGTGAACCAGGGAAAGGGGAGACCCAGTACTTC.

This clonotype has a handful of counts. The rearrangement links TRBV10-3 to TRBJ2-2; 12 bases map to TRBD2. Germline V gives CDR1 ENHRY, CDR2 SYGVKD. V lost 10 bases, J lost 5 bases, and 2 bases stayed unmatched. The CDR3 sequence is 13 residues long. Written as DNA, the CDR3 is TGTGCCACCGGGACTAGCGGGACCGGGGAGCTGTTTTTT. This codes for CATGTSGTGELFF.

The gene calls are TRBV6-5 and TRBJ2-3, with 9 nucleotides matching TRBD2. This CDR3 region has 19 residues. Trimming cost V 0 bases and J 4 bases; bases outside gene matches: 14. The germline V gene has CDR1 MNHEY and CDR2 SVGAGI. The CDR3 is CASSYSLSKVAGAPDTQYF. CDR3 DNA: TGTGCCAGCAGTTACTCGTTATCTAAGGTAGCGGGAGCCCCAGATACGCAGTATTTT.

This clonotype was counted a few times. The J gene is TRBJ1-1, the V gene TRBV12-3 or TRBV12-4; possible D gene TRBD1, 6 bases. This CDR3 region has 15 residues. The germline V and J ends were trimmed by 7 bases and 2 bases, with 17 bases remaining between them. The CDR3 protein is CASTPLRTANTEAFF. CDR3 DNA sequence: TGTGCCAGCACCCCGCTACGGACAGCCAACACTGAAGCTTTCTTT.

The chain has TRBV12-3 or TRBV12-4 and TRBJ2-3; 7 positions agree with TRBD2. The ends lost 6 bases at V and 2 bases at J; junction bases unmatched: 5. The CDR3 loop spans 14 amino acids. The CDR3 bases are TGTGCCAGCAGAGCGGGACTAAACACAGATACGCAGTATTTT. Translating it yields CASRAGLNTDTQYF.

The chain joins TRBV7-2 to TRBJ1-4, with 7 positions matching TRBD1. CDR3 length: 13 amino acids. Germline lookup yields CDR1 SGHTA and CDR2 FQGNSA. The J segment lost 12 bases and the V segment lost 5 bases, leaving 9 bases of the junction unmatched. The CDR3 spells CASSPADRFELFF. CDR3 DNA sequence: TGTGCCAGCAGCCCCGCGGACAGGTTTGAACTGTTTTTT. The variable domain in full, completed from reference TRBV7-2 and TRBJ1-4, reads GAGVSQSPSNKVTEKGKDVELRCDPISGHTALYWYRQSLGQGLEFLIYFQGNSAPDKSGLPSDRFSAERTGGSVSTLTIQRTQQEDSAVYLCASSPADRFELFFGSGTQLSVL.

This clonotype has ten or more counts. The V gene is TRBV7-2, the J gene TRBJ1-6; D is ambiguous. V gave up 9 bases and J gave up 6 bases, with 12 bases separating them. There are 13 residues in the CDR3. CDR1 and CDR2 from the germline V gene are SGHTA and FQGNSA. In DNA, the CDR3 is TGTGCCAGTTCCCCGAGAGCTAATTCACCCCTCCACTTT. Its translation is CASSPRANSPLHF.

This clonotype showed up just a few times. The chain couples TRBV3-1 to TRBJ2-5; 7 bases agree with TRBD1. The CDR3 extends over 15 amino acids. V lost 3 bases, J lost 2 bases, and 6 bases stayed unmatched. Germline lookup yields CDR1 LGHDT and CDR2 YNNKEL (reference sequence). CDR3: CASSHRHRGQETQYF. Written as DNA, the CDR3 is TGTGCCAGCAGCCATCGGCACAGGGGACAAGAGACCCAGTACTTC.

The chain recombines TRBV29-1 with TRBJ2-7; TRBD1 matches at 9 bases. This CDR3 contains 13 residues. Germline CDR1 reads SQVTM; CDR2 reads ANQGSEA. Trimming took 7 bases from V and 0 from J; bases not matched to a gene: 4. The CDR3 spells CSALDRGSYEQYF. For the CDR3, the DNA is TGCAGCGCCCTGGACAGGGGCTCCTACGAGCAGTACTTC.

The rearrangement links TRBV2 to TRBJ1-5; weak D call: TRBD1 (5 bases). Germline values: CDR1 SNHLY, CDR2 FYNNEI. V dropped 7 bases and J dropped 2 bases, with 12 bases sitting between them. The CDR3 is 14 residues long. CDR3 in amino acids: CASTSQGRNQPQHF. CDR3 nucleotides: TGTGCCAGCACTAGTCAGGGACGCAATCAGCCCCAGCATTTT.

This chain connects TRBV6-5 to TRBJ2-5; D is possibly TRBD1 (6 bases). The CDR3 totals 16 residues. Germline-derived CDR1 and CDR2 are MNHEY and SVGAGI. V lost 2 bases and J lost 4, with 17 bases in between. The CDR3 DNA is TGTGCCAGCAGTTACATGGGACCGGTGGGGGCAGAGACCCAGTACTTC. This translates into CASSYMGPVGAETQYF.